Listed below are T cell receptor beta chains from one sample, sequenced in a study of blood T cell repertoires in COVID-19. Profiled with immunoSEQ multiplex PCR; TCRdb holds only in-frame clones, not every one. This sample has 50,000 to 65,000 clones, with 70% to 90% found just once. Sequenced: peripheral blood. The receptors were sampled from a man aged 55 to 69 with acute or convalescent COVID-19. Both conserved end residues are part of each CDR3. The order of the fields is V gene, D gene, clone size, J gene, CDR3 DNA, CDR3 protein. A D gene is named only where the DNA matches it firmly. A clone size is listed for some rows: how often the clone was seen (once, few, many), or a class if it is expanded.

V gene: TRBV10-3; D gene: .; clone size: once; J gene: TRBJ1-3; CDR3 DNA: TGTGCCATCAGTGAAGTTCTACAGTACTCTGGAAACACCATATATTTT; CDR3 protein: CAISEVLQYSGNTIYF
V gene: TRBV7-2; D gene: TRBD1; clone size: .; J gene: TRBJ1-2; CDR3 DNA: TGTGCCAGCAGCCGCGGGACAGGGGATGATGGCTACACCTTC; CDR3 protein: CASSRGTGDDGYTF
V gene: TRBV6-2/TRBV6-3; D gene: .; clone size: .; J gene: TRBJ1-5; CDR3 DNA: TGTGCCAGCAGCCGAACGGACAGAGACAATCAGCCCCAGCATTTT; CDR3 protein: CASSRTDRDNQPQHF
V gene: TRBV7-9; D gene: TRBD1; clone size: .; J gene: TRBJ1-4; CDR3 DNA: TGTGCCAGCAGCTCCGGGACAGGGGATGAAAAACTGTTTTTT; CDR3 protein: CASSSGTGDEKLFF
V gene: TRBV21-1; D gene: .; clone size: .; J gene: TRBJ2-1; CDR3 DNA: TGTGCCAGCAGCAGCGATTCTAGGGAGCAGTTCTTC; CDR3 protein: CASSSDSREQFF
V gene: TRBV7-2; D gene: TRBD2; clone size: once; J gene: TRBJ2-7; CDR3 DNA: TGTGCCAGCAGCATTACTAGCGGGAGTCAGGGCGAGCAGTACTTC; CDR3 protein: CASSITSGSQGEQYF
V gene: TRBV7-9; D gene: .; clone size: few; J gene: TRBJ2-3; CDR3 DNA: TGTGCCAGCAGCTTAGCTTCAGGGTGGACAGATACGCAGTATTTT; CDR3 protein: CASSLASGWTDTQYF
V gene: TRBV6-2/TRBV6-3; D gene: TRBD1; clone size: .; J gene: TRBJ2-7; CDR3 DNA: TGTGCCAGCAGTTATTCAGACAGGGATCCCGCCTACGAGCAGTACTTC; CDR3 protein: CASSYSDRDPAYEQYF
V gene: TRBV28; D gene: .; clone size: .; J gene: TRBJ1-2; CDR3 DNA: TGTGCCAGCAGATATAGTACTGGCGGGTTTGGCTACACCTTC; CDR3 protein: CASRYSTGGFGYTF
V gene: TRBV2; D gene: .; clone size: .; J gene: TRBJ2-3; CDR3 DNA: TGTGCCAGCAGTGTTCGGGAGCCAAGCACAGATACGCAGTATTTT; CDR3 protein: CASSVREPSTDTQYF
V gene: TRBV20-1; D gene: .; clone size: .; J gene: TRBJ2-1; CDR3 DNA: TGCAGTGCTAGTTTACCGGAGGCCGACATGGGTGAGCAGTTCTTC; CDR3 protein: CSASLPEADMGEQFF
V gene: TRBV9; D gene: .; clone size: .; J gene: TRBJ2-2; CDR3 DNA: TGTGCCAGCTCCCCGCGGGCCGGGGAGCTGTTTTTT; CDR3 protein: CASSPRAGELFF
V gene: TRBV11-3; D gene: .; clone size: .; J gene: TRBJ1-4; CDR3 DNA: TGTGCCAGCAAAGGACAAGCTAATGAAAAACTGTTTTTT; CDR3 protein: CASKGQANEKLFF
V gene: TRBV24-1; D gene: .; clone size: once; J gene: TRBJ2-1; CDR3 DNA: TGTGCCACCAGTCCGGCGCCTAGACAGGGACTTCCCTACAATGAGCAGTTCTTC; CDR3 protein: CATSPAPRQGLPYNEQFF
V gene: TRBV3-1/TRBV3-2; D gene: .; clone size: .; J gene: TRBJ2-7; CDR3 DNA: TGTGCCAGCAGCCAAGATTGGGACTCAGAGCAGTACTTC; CDR3 protein: CASSQDWDSEQYF
V gene: TRBV5-6; D gene: TRBD1; clone size: .; J gene: TRBJ2-5; CDR3 DNA: TGTGCCAGCAGCTGGGACAGGGAACAAGAGACCCAGTACTTC; CDR3 protein: CASSWDREQETQYF
V gene: TRBV7-9; D gene: .; clone size: .; J gene: TRBJ2-3; CDR3 DNA: TGTGCCAGCAGCTTATCGTATGGGCCGGGCACAGATACGCAGTATTTT; CDR3 protein: CASSLSYGPGTDTQYF
V gene: TRBV2; D gene: .; clone size: .; J gene: TRBJ2-5; CDR3 DNA: TGTGCCAGCAGTGAAAACTCAGAGACCCAGTACTTC; CDR3 protein: CASSENSETQYF
V gene: TRBV10-1; D gene: TRBD1; clone size: once; J gene: TRBJ1-2; CDR3 DNA: TGCGCCAGCAGCGATCCCAGGACAGGGGGCGAGGGTTATGGCTACACCTTC; CDR3 protein: CASSDPRTGGEGYGYTF
V gene: TRBV6-5; D gene: .; clone size: .; J gene: TRBJ1-1; CDR3 DNA: TGTGCCAGCAGCACCTGGACAGCTTCTGAAGCTTTCTTT; CDR3 protein: CASSTWTASEAFF
V gene: TRBV7-8; D gene: .; clone size: .; J gene: TRBJ1-3; CDR3 DNA: TGTGCCAGCAGCCCTGAGGACAGCTCTGGAAACACCATATATTTT; CDR3 protein: CASSPEDSSGNTIYF
V gene: TRBV7-3; D gene: .; clone size: .; J gene: TRBJ2-6; CDR3 DNA: TGTGCCAGCAATGCACACTCTGGGGCCAACGTCCTGACTTTC; CDR3 protein: CASNAHSGANVLTF
V gene: TRBV10-1; D gene: .; clone size: .; J gene: TRBJ1-2; CDR3 DNA: TGCGCCAGCAGTGAGGGGCAACCCTATGGCTACACCTTC; CDR3 protein: CASSEGQPYGYTF
V gene: TRBV28; D gene: .; clone size: .; J gene: TRBJ2-7; CDR3 DNA: TGTGCCAGCAGCAAAAGGACAGGGAGGGCCTTTGAGTGCAACTTC; CDR3 protein: CASSKRTGRAFECNF
V gene: TRBV9; D gene: .; clone size: .; J gene: TRBJ1-6; CDR3 DNA: TGTGCCAACAAGACATTACAGGGTGGCAATTCACCCCTCCACTTT; CDR3 protein: CANKTLQGGNSPLHF
V gene: TRBV4-1; D gene: .; clone size: .; J gene: TRBJ2-4; CDR3 DNA: TGCGCCAGCAGCCAAGTCGGCACAGGTGGTCACATTCAGTACTTC; CDR3 protein: CASSQVGTGGHIQYF
V gene: TRBV5-8; D gene: .; clone size: .; J gene: TRBJ1-3; CDR3 DNA: TGTGCCAGCAGCCGGGGTGAAACTGGAAACACCATATATTTT; CDR3 protein: CASSRGETGNTIYF
V gene: TRBV7-8; D gene: TRBD2; clone size: .; J gene: TRBJ2-1; CDR3 DNA: TGTGCCAGCAGCTTAGACGTAGCGGGTTTTAATGAGCAGTTCTTC; CDR3 protein: CASSLDVAGFNEQFF
V gene: TRBV10-3; D gene: .; clone size: .; J gene: TRBJ2-1; CDR3 DNA: TGTGCCATCCAGGGTTCCTACAATGAGCAGTTCTTC; CDR3 protein: CAIQGSYNEQFF
V gene: TRBV28; D gene: .; clone size: .; J gene: TRBJ1-3; CDR3 DNA: TGTGCCAGCAGTTTAGGACCAGGGGCGGGAAACACCATATATTTT; CDR3 protein: CASSLGPGAGNTIYF
V gene: TRBV5-4; D gene: TRBD2; clone size: few; J gene: TRBJ2-1; CDR3 DNA: TGTGCCAGCAGCTTGGCGGGACTAAATTACAATGAGCAGTTCTTC; CDR3 protein: CASSLAGLNYNEQFF
V gene: TRBV28; D gene: .; clone size: .; J gene: TRBJ1-1; CDR3 DNA: TGTGCCGGATCGACACCTACCACTGAAGCTTTCTTT; CDR3 protein: CAGSTPTTEAFF
V gene: TRBV10-3; D gene: .; clone size: .; J gene: TRBJ2-6; CDR3 DNA: TGTGCCATCAGTGATGAAGGCTCCTCGAGGGGGGCCAACGTCCTGACTTTC; CDR3 protein: CAISDEGSSRGANVLTF
V gene: TRBV7-2; D gene: .; clone size: few; J gene: TRBJ1-2; CDR3 DNA: TGTGCCAGCAGCCTTCAGGTCACGGCCTATGGCTACACCTTC; CDR3 protein: CASSLQVTAYGYTF
V gene: TRBV11-2; D gene: .; clone size: medium-sized; J gene: TRBJ1-5; CDR3 DNA: TGTGCCAGCAGCGCAGGGGCAAATCAGCCCCAGCATTTT; CDR3 protein: CASSAGANQPQHF
V gene: TRBV5-1; D gene: TRBD1; clone size: .; J gene: TRBJ1-4; CDR3 DNA: TGCGCCAGCAGCGTGGGACAGGGGGCGTTGAGTGAAAAACTGTTTTTT; CDR3 protein: CASSVGQGALSEKLFF
V gene: TRBV7-2; D gene: TRBD2; clone size: .; J gene: TRBJ2-5; CDR3 DNA: TGTGCCAGCAGCCACCAGCGGGGGAGGGAGACCCAGTACTTC; CDR3 protein: CASSHQRGRETQYF
V gene: TRBV6-2/TRBV6-3; D gene: .; clone size: .; J gene: TRBJ1-1; CDR3 DNA: TGTGCCAGCAGTTACGGCAGGCTGAACACTGAAGCTTTCTTT; CDR3 protein: CASSYGRLNTEAFF
V gene: TRBV5-1; D gene: .; clone size: .; J gene: TRBJ2-7; CDR3 DNA: TGCGCCAGCAGCTTGGGACAGTACTACGAGCAGTACTTC; CDR3 protein: CASSLGQYYEQYF
V gene: TRBV4-1; D gene: .; clone size: .; J gene: TRBJ2-5; CDR3 DNA: TGCGCCAGCAGCCAAGGAGGTTTTGTGGAGACCCAGTACTTC; CDR3 protein: CASSQGGFVETQYF
V gene: TRBV19; D gene: TRBD2; clone size: once; J gene: TRBJ2-1; CDR3 DNA: TGTGCCAGTAGCCCGAGGGGGGGTGGAGGACTAGCGCTTTACAATGAGCAGTTCTTC; CDR3 protein: CASSPRGGGGLALYNEQFF
V gene: TRBV11-2; D gene: TRBD2; clone size: few; J gene: TRBJ2-1; CDR3 DNA: TGTGCCAGCCGACATAGCGGGAGTGATTGGACAGAGCAGTTCTTC; CDR3 protein: CASRHSGSDWTEQFF
V gene: TRBV5-8; D gene: .; clone size: .; J gene: TRBJ2-7; CDR3 DNA: TGTGCCAGCACCGCCCCCGAGCAGCAGTACTTC; CDR3 protein: CASTAPEQQYF
V gene: TRBV2; D gene: .; clone size: .; J gene: TRBJ1-3; CDR3 DNA: TGTGCCAGCAGTGGTGCGAACTCTGGAAACACCATATATTTT; CDR3 protein: CASSGANSGNTIYF
V gene: TRBV4-2; D gene: .; clone size: .; J gene: TRBJ1-2; CDR3 DNA: TGTGCCAGCAGCCAACAAACGAGGAGCAGGGGTGATGGCTACACCTTC; CDR3 protein: CASSQQTRSRGDGYTF
V gene: TRBV13; D gene: TRBD1; clone size: .; J gene: TRBJ2-5; CDR3 DNA: TGTGCCAGCAGCTACCGGGACAGGACATTCCAAGAGACCCAGTACTTC; CDR3 protein: CASSYRDRTFQETQYF
V gene: TRBV6-4; D gene: .; clone size: .; J gene: TRBJ1-1; CDR3 DNA: TGTGCCAGCAGTGTCCAAGGGGGTAAGGCTGAAGCTTTCTTT; CDR3 protein: CASSVQGGKAEAFF
V gene: TRBV28; D gene: TRBD1; clone size: .; J gene: TRBJ1-1; CDR3 DNA: TGTGCCAGCAGTTTAAGACAGGGGATGAACACTGAAGCTTTCTTT; CDR3 protein: CASSLRQGMNTEAFF
V gene: TRBV5-4; D gene: TRBD1; clone size: .; J gene: TRBJ2-3; CDR3 DNA: TGTGCCAGCAGCACAGGGGATGGGCGCACAGATACGCAGTATTTT; CDR3 protein: CASSTGDGRTDTQYF
V gene: TRBV5-1; D gene: TRBD2; clone size: .; J gene: TRBJ2-5; CDR3 DNA: TGCGCCAGCAGCTTGGCTCGATTGCTAGCGGGGGACCACCGGGAGACCCAGTACTTC; CDR3 protein: CASSLARLLAGDHRETQYF
V gene: TRBV19; D gene: TRBD2; clone size: .; J gene: TRBJ2-1; CDR3 DNA: TGTGCCAGTCGGCCCGGACTAGCGGGAGATTACAATGAGCAGTTCTTC; CDR3 protein: CASRPGLAGDYNEQFF
V gene: TRBV7-8; D gene: .; clone size: few; J gene: TRBJ1-5; CDR3 DNA: TGTGCCAGCAGCCGCACTCTTGAACCCCAGCATTTT; CDR3 protein: CASSRTLEPQHF